Included here is one T cell receptor beta chain sequence, with context. These data come from a study of radiotherapy plus CTLA-4 blockade in lung cancer. Some clones are missing from TCRdb's copy, which holds only in-frame ones; the method was immunoSEQ multiplex PCR. The table includes 90,000 to 150,000 clones, 78% detected once. V lost 5 bases, J lost 2 bases, and 10 bases lay in between. Germline loops: CDR1 LNHDA, CDR2 SQIVND (reference sequence). This CDR3 region has 14 residues. The sample here was peripheral blood, taken from a patient treated with radiotherapy plus ipilimumab. The chain uses TRBV19 and TRBJ1-5, with TRBD1 as a possible D gene (5 bases). This TCR derives from a human donor with non-small cell lung cancer who had a partial response to radiotherapy plus ipilimumab. Here the CDR3 reads CASSGGDGNQPQHF. For the CDR3, the DNA is TGTGCCAGTAGTGGGGGGGATGGCAATCAGCCCCAGCATTTT.